Presented here are 5 T cell receptor beta chains from one specimen sequenced in a study of T cell responses to AZD1222 COVID-19 vaccine. Profiled with immunoSEQ multiplex PCR; TCRdb holds only in-frame clones, not every one. The data contain 150,000 to 200,000 clones, approximately 95% of them seen just once; the ten biggest clones take up roughly 3.9%. Sample: peripheral blood, taken on day 0 of AZD1222 vaccination. The receptors were sampled from an adult in good health.

The gene calls are TRBV5-4 and TRBJ2-7; 7 bases are shared with TRBD1. The CDR3 loop spans 14 amino acids. Per the germline V gene, CDR1 is SGHNT and CDR2 is YYREEE (reference sequence). After removal of 3 bases from V and 3 bases from J, the junction contained 6 bases not matched to a gene. The CDR3 region has the DNA TGTGCCAGCAGCTCGACAGGGACCTTCTACGAGCAGTACTTC. It codes for CASSSTGTFYEQYF.

V is TRBV18 and J is TRBJ1-4; D is undetermined. The CDR3 extends over 14 amino acids. Deletions cut 3 bases from V and 6 bases from J, with 11 bases between. Germline values: CDR1 KGHSH, CDR2 LQKENI. In DNA, the CDR3 is TGTGCCAGCTCACCTAGCTCCCGGGATGAAAAACTGTTTTTT. The encoded protein is CASSPSSRDEKLFF.

The rearrangement links TRBV7-9 to TRBJ1-4; 8 bases line up with TRBD1. With V trimmed by 5 bases and J by 0 bases, 8 bases remained unmatched. CDR1 and CDR2 from the germline V gene are SEHNR and FQNEAQ (reference sequence). The CDR3 is 17 amino acids. CDR3 sequence (DNA): TGTGCCAGCAGCCTGTGGACAGGGACCTCAACTAATGAAAAACTGTTTTTT. Translating it yields CASSLWTGTSTNEKLFF.

The chain is built from TRBV5-6 and TRBJ1-6; D is undetermined. Germline V gives CDR1 SGHDT, CDR2 YYEEEE. This CDR3 has 16 amino acids. V shed 0 bases and J shed 2 bases, with 9 bases lying between them. CDR3 protein: CASSLGAVTYNSPLHF. Written as DNA, the CDR3 is TGTGCCAGCAGCTTGGGTGCGGTGACCTATAATTCACCCCTCCACTTT.

The chain is built from TRBV6-5 and TRBJ1-1, with a weak D call TRBD1 (6 bases). The CDR3 runs to 14 residues. V was trimmed by 6 bases and J by 0 bases, leaving 11 bases between them. Germline V gene data show CDR1 as MNHEY and CDR2 as SVGAGI. CDR3 loop: CASSGGQMNTEAFF. CDR3 coding DNA: TGTGCCAGCAGCGGGGGACAAATGAACACTGAAGCTTTCTTT.